This T cell receptor beta chain comes out of a study of blood T cell repertoires in COVID-19. Only in-frame clones appear in the TCRdb table, and some are missing; sequencing was by immunoSEQ multiplex PCR. The sample contains under 95,000 clones, around 80% of which appear only once. This CDR3 is built from 12 residues. From germline, CDR1 is LGHDT and CDR2 YNNKEL (reference sequence). Trimming took 4 bases from V and 10 from J, leaving 11 bases between them. The origin of this receptor is a woman of 80 years or more with acute or convalescent COVID-19. The chain has TRBV3-1 (or the pseudogene TRBV3-2) and TRBJ2-1; D gene unclear. Source material: peripheral blood. Here the CDR3 reads CASSRPLGEQFF. The CDR3 coding sequence is TGTGCCAGCAGCCGGCCCCTAGGAGAGCAGTTCTTC.